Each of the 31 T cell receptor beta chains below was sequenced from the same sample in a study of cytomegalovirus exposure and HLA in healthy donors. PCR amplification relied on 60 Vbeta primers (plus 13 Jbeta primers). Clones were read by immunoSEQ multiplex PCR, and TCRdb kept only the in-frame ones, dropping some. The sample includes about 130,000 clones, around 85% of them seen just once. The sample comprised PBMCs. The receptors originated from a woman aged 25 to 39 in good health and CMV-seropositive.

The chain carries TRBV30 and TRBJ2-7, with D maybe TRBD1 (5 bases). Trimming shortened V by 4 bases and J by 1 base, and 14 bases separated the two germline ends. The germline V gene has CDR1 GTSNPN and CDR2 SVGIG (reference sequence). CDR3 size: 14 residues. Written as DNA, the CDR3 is TGTGCCTGGACTGTAGGGGCCTCTTCCTACGAGCAGTACTTC. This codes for CAWTVGASSYEQYF.

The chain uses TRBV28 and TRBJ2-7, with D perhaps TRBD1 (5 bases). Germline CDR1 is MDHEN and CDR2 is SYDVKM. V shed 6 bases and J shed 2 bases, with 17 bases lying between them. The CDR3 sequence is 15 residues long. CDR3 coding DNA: TGTGCCAGCAGATCGCCCCGACAGCCCCCCTACGAGCAGTACTTC. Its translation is CASRSPRQPPYEQYF.

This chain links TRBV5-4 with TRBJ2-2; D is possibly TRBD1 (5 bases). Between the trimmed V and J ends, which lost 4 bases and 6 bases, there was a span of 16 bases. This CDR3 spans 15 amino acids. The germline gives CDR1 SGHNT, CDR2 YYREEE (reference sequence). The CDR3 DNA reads TGTGCCAGCAGCCTCCCACAATCAGGGCCCGGGGAGCTGTTTTTT. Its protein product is CASSLPQSGPGELFF.

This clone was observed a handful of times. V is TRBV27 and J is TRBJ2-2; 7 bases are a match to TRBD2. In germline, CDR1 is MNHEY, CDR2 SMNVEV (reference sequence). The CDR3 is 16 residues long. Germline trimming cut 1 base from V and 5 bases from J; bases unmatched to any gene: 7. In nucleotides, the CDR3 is TGTGCCAGCAGTTTATGGGGGAGGGCCCGTACCGGGGAGCTGTTTTTT. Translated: CASSLWGRARTGELFF.

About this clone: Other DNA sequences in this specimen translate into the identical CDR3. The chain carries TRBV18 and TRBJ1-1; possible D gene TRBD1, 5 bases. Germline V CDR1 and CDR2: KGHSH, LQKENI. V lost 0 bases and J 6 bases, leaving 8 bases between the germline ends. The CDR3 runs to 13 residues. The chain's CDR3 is CASSPPGGAEAFF. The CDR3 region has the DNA TGTGCCAGCTCACCACCCGGGGGAGCTGAAGCTTTCTTT.

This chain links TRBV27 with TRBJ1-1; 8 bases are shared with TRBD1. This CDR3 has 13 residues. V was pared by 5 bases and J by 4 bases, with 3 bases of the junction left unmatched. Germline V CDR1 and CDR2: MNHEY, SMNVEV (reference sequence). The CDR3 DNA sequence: TGTGCCAGCAGTAGTACAGGGGGCACTGAAGCTTTCTTT. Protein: CASSSTGGTEAFF.

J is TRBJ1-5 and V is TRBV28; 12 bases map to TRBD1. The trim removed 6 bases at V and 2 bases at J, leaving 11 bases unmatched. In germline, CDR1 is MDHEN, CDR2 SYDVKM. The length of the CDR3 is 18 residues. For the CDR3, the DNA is TGTGCCAGCAGCCTCCGGGACAGGGGGCCGGGTGGCAATCAGCCCCAGCATTTT. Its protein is CASSLRDRGPGGNQPQHF.

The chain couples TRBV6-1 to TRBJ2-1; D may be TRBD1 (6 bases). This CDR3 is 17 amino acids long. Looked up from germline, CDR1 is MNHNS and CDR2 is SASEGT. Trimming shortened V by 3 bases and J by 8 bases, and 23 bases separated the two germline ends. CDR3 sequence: CASSDLKNRAIRDEQFF. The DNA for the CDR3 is TGTGCCAGCAGTGACCTTAAAAACAGGGCCATTAGGGATGAGCAGTTCTTC.

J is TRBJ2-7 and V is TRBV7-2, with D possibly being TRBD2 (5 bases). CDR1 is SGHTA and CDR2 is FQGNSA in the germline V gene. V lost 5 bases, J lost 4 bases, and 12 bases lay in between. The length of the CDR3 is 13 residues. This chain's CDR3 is CASSKGLAYEQYF. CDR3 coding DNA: TGTGCCAGCAGCAAAGGACTTGCTTACGAGCAGTACTTC.

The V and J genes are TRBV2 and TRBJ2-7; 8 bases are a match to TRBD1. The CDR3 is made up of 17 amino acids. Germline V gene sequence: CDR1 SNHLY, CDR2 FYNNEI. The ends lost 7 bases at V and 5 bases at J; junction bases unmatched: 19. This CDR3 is CASNVRARDRQSDEQYF. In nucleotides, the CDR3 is TGTGCCAGCAACGTAAGGGCCCGGGACAGGCAAAGCGACGAGCAGTACTTC. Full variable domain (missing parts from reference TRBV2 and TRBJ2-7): EPEVTQTPSHQVTQMGQEVILRCVPISNHLYFYWYRQILGQKVEFLVSFYNNEISEKSEIFDDQFSVERPDGSNFTLKIRSTKLEDSAMYFCASNVRARDRQSDEQYFGPGTRLTVT.

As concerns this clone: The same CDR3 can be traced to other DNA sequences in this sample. The CDR3 nucleotides are TGCGCCAGCAGTCTTAGCGGGGGGTCCTACGAGCAGTACTTC. Its protein is CASSLSGGSYEQYF. This sequence joins TRBV5-1 and TRBJ2-7; 10 positions match TRBD2. From germline, CDR1 is SGHRS and CDR2 YFSETQ. The CDR3 runs 14 residues. The junction had 3 bases not matched to a gene; V was cut back by 5 bases and J by 1 base.

For the CDR3, the DNA is TGTGCCAGCAGTCCTCCAGGGGGCCGGGGAAACACCATATATTTT. It specifies CASSPPGGRGNTIYF. The chain carries TRBV6-1 and TRBJ1-3; the match to TRBD1 covers 8 bases. The CDR3 extends over 15 amino acids. V lost 5 bases, J lost 4 bases, and 7 bases stayed unmatched. In germline, CDR1 is MNHNS, CDR2 SASEGT.

The DNA for the CDR3 is TGTGCCAGCAGCCAGGACAGGGGGCTACAGAAACTGTTTTTT. Encoded protein: CASSQDRGLQKLFF. The genes are TRBV5-4 and TRBJ1-4, with TRBD1 identical over 11 bases. This CDR3 is built from 14 residues. CDR1 is SGHNT, CDR2 YYREEE, per germline (reference sequence). V was pared by 4 bases and J by 11 bases, with 7 bases of the junction left unmatched.

The CDR3 DNA follows: TGTGCCAGCAGCGCACTCACAGGGGGCACTGAAGCTTTCTTT. Encoded protein: CASSALTGGTEAFF. This rearrangement joins TRBV6-1 to TRBJ1-1, with 8 bases lining up with TRBD1. V lost 6 bases to trimming and J lost 4 bases; unmatched junction nucleotides: 7. Germline V CDR1 and CDR2: MNHNS, SASEGT. The length of the CDR3 is 14 residues.

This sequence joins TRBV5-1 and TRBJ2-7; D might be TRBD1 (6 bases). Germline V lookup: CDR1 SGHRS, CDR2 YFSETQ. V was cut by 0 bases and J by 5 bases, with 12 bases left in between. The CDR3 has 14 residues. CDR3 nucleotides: TGCGCCAGCAGCTTGGAACAGGGAGTCAACGAGCAGTACTTC. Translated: CASSLEQGVNEQYF.

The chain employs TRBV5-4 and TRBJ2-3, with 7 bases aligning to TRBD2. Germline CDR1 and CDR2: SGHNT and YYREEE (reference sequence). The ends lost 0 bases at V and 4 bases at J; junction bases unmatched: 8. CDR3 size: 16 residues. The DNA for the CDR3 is TGTGCCAGCAGCTTGGTTCGGGGGGTAGGAGCAGATACGCAGTATTTT. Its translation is CASSLVRGVGADTQYF.

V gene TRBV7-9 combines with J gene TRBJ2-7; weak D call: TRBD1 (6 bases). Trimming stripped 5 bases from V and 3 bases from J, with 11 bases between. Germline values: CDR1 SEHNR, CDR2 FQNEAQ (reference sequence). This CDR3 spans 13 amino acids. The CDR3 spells CASSGGRGYEQYF. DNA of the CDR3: TGTGCCAGCAGCGGGGGCAGGGGCTACGAGCAGTACTTC.

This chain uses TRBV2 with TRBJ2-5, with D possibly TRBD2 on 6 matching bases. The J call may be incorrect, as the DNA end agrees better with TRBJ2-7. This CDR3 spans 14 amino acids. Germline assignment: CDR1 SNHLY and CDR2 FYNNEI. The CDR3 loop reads CASSFSEGPYEQYF. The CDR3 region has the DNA TGTGCCAGCAGTTTTTCGGAGGGGCCCTACGAGCAGTACTTC.

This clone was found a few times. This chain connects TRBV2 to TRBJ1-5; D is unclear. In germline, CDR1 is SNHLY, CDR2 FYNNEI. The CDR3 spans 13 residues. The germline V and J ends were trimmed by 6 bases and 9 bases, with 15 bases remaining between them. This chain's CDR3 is CASRPVPGMPQHF. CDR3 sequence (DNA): TGTGCCAGCAGGCCCGTACCGGGGATGCCCCAGCATTTT.

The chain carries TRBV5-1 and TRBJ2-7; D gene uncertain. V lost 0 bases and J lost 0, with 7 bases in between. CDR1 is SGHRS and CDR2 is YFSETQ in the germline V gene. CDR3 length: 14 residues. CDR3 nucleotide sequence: TGCGCCAGCAGCTTGGGAGCTCTCTCCTACGAGCAGTACTTC. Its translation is CASSLGALSYEQYF.

CDR3 in DNA: TGTGCCAGCAGCCTCCAACTAGGTACGCAGTATTTT. It specifies CASSLQLGTQYF. V gene TRBV5-4 combines with J gene TRBJ2-3, with D possibly being TRBD2 (5 bases). The CDR3 contains 12 residues. In germline, CDR1 is SGHNT, CDR2 YYREEE (reference sequence). V lost 4 bases, J lost 8 bases, and 11 bases lay in between.

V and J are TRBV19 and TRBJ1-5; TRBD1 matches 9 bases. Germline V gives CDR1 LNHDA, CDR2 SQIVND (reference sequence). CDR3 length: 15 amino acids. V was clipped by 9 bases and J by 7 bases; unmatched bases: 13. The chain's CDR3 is CASQPGQGGGQPQHF. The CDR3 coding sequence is TGTGCCAGCCAACCGGGACAGGGAGGTGGGCAGCCCCAGCATTTT. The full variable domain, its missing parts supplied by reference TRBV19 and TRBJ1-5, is DGGITQSPKYLFRKEGQNVTLSCEQNLNHDAMYWYRQDPGQGLRLIYYSQIVNDFQKGDIAEGYSVSREKKESFPLTVTSAQKNPTAFYLCASQPGQGGGQPQHFGDGTRLSIL.

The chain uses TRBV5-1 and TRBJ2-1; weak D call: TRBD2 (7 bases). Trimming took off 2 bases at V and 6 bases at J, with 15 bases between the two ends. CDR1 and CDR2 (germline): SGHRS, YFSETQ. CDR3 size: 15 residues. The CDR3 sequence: CASSLAEGGSNEQFF. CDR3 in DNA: TGCGCCAGCAGCTTAGCGGAGGGGGGGTCCAATGAGCAGTTCTTC.

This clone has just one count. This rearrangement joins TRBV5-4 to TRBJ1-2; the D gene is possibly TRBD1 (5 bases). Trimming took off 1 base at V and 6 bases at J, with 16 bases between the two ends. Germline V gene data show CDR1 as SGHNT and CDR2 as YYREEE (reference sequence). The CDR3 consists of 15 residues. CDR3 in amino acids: CASSLWSGRSNGYTF. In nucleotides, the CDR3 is TGTGCCAGCAGCTTGTGGTCAGGGCGGTCGAATGGCTACACCTTC.

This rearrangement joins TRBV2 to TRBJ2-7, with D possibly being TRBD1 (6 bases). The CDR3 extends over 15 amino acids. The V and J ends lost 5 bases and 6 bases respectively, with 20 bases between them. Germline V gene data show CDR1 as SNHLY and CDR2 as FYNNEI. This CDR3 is CASSIQGPGMSEQYF. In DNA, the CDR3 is TGTGCCAGCAGTATACAGGGCCCCGGGATGAGCGAGCAGTACTTC.

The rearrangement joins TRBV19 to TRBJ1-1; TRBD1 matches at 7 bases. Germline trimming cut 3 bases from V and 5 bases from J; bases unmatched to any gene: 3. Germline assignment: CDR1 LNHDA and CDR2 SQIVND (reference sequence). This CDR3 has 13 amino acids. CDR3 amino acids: CASSMTRGTEAFF. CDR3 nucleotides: TGTGCCAGTAGTATGACCAGGGGGACTGAAGCTTTCTTT.

The CDR3 reads CASSGGQGALNQPQHF. Here the CDR3 DNA reads TGTGCCAGTAGTGGGGGACAGGGGGCCCTCAATCAGCCCCAGCATTTT. The V call is TRBV19, the J call TRBJ1-5, with 12 bases fitting TRBD1. The CDR3 extends over 16 amino acids. Germline CDR1 is LNHDA and CDR2 is SQIVND (reference sequence). Trimming removed 5 bases from V and 3 bases from J; junction bases left unmatched: 5.

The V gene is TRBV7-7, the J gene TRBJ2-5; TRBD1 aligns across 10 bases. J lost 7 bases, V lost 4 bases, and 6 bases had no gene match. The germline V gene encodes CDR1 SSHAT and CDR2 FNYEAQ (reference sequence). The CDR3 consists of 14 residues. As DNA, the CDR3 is TGTGCCAGCAGCTCGACAGGGGGCGAGGGGACCCAGTACTTC. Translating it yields CASSSTGGEGTQYF.

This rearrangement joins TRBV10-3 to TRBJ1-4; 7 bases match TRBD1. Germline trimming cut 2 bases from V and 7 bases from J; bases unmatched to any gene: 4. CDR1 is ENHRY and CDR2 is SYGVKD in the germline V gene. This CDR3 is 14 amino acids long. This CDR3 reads CAISEAQGVEKLFF. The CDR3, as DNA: TGTGCCATCAGTGAGGCGCAGGGGGTTGAAAAACTGTTTTTT.

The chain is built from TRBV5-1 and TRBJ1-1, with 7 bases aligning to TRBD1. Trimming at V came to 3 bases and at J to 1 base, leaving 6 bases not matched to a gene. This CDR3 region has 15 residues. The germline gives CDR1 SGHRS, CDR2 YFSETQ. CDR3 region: CASSWSGQANTEAFF. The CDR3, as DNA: TGCGCCAGCAGCTGGAGTGGACAGGCGAACACTGAAGCTTTCTTT.

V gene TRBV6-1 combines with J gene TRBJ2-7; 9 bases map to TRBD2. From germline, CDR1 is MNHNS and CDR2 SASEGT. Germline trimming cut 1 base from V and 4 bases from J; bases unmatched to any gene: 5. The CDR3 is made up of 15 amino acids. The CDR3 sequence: CASSEGAGGPYEQYF. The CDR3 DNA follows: TGTGCCAGCAGTGAAGGGGCGGGGGGGCCTTACGAGCAGTACTTC.